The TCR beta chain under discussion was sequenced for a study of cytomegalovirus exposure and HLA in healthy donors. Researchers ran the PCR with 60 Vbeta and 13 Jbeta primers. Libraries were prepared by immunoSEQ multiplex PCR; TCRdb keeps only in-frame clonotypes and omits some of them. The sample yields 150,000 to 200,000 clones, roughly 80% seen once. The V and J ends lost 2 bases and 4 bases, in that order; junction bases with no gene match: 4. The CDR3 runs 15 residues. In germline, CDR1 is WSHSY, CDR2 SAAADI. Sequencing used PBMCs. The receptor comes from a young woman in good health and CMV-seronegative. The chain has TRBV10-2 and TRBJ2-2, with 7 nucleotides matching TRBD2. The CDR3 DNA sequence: TGCGCCAGCAGTGAGCAACTAGCGAGCACCGGGGAGCTGTTTTTT. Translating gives CASSEQLASTGELFF.